These T cell receptor beta chains were read from a single sample in a study of graft-versus-host responses after intestinal transplantation. Antigens of these TCRs are unknown. Only in-frame clones appear in the TCRdb table, and some are missing; sequencing was by immunoSEQ multiplex PCR. The table has tens of thousands of clones, about 95% seen once. Sequencing used unstimulated CD8+ T cells sorted from spleen or lymph node cells, obtained before transplant. Receptors originate from a human donor who was the organ donor for an intestinal transplant. Both conserved end residues are part of each CDR3. A D gene is named only where the DNA matches it firmly. Not every row has a clone size; where given, it reads once, few, many or a size class.

-	TRBV5-6	TRBJ1-1	-	CASSLAANTEAFF	TGTGCCAGCAGCTTGGCGGCAAACACTGAAGCTTTCTTT
few	TRBV14	TRBJ2-2	TRBD1	CASSQTGDNWNTGELFF	TGTGCCAGCAGCCAAACAGGGGATAATTGGAACACCGGGGAGCTGTTTTTT
few	TRBV5-4	TRBJ1-1	-	CASSLAPGNTEAFF	TGTGCCAGCAGCTTGGCACCAGGGAACACTGAAGCTTTCTTT
-	TRBV2	TRBJ2-3	TRBD2	CASSEVEGQTSGGSTDTQYF	TGTGCCAGCAGTGAAGTCGAGGGCCAGACTAGCGGGGGTTCCACAGATACGCAGTATTTT
-	TRBV9	TRBJ2-2	-	CASSSGRNTGELFF	TGTGCCAGCAGCTCCGGGAGGAACACCGGGGAGCTGTTTTTT
-	TRBV4-1	TRBJ1-2	TRBD1	CASSQITGDYGYTF	TGCGCCAGCAGCCAAATCACAGGGGACTATGGCTACACCTTC
once	TRBV9	TRBJ1-3	TRBD1	CASSVDRGAGNTIYF	TGTGCCAGCAGCGTTGACAGGGGAGCTGGAAACACCATATATTTT
-	TRBV6-6	TRBJ2-4	TRBD1	CASSGRGLEAKNIQYF	TGTGCCAGCAGTGGCAGGGGGCTAGAGGCCAAAAACATTCAGTACTTC
few	TRBV6-5	TRBJ1-4	TRBD1	CASSGTGGNEKLFF	TGTGCCAGCAGCGGGACAGGGGGCAACGAAAAACTGTTTTTT
-	TRBV9	TRBJ1-2	-	CASSGIRDRAYGYTF	TGTGCCAGCAGCGGGATCCGGGACCGAGCATATGGCTACACCTTC
-	TRBV9	TRBJ1-3	TRBD1	CASSSQGVTGNTIYF	TGTGCCAGCAGCTCTCAGGGGGTGACAGGAAACACCATATATTTT
once	TRBV6-1	TRBJ1-2	-	CASSSIQSYGYTF	TGTGCCAGCAGTTCAATACAAAGCTATGGCTACACCTTC